This entry concerns a single T cell receptor beta chain. As yet, its antigen is unknown. This record belongs to a study of beta chain features in type 1 diabetes. Germline V lookup: CDR1 SGHRS, CDR2 YFSETQ. The CDR3 contains 14 residues. Expressed TCRB transcripts were sequenced because the entire RNA isolate underwent reverse transcription. Produced via immunoSEQ multiplex PCR; TCRdb's table is partial and in-frame only. The table has 30,000 or so clones, approximately 64% seen once. The study's findings and limits: Patients with Type 1 diabetes showed moderately but significantly shorter TCRB CDR3s in all four CD4+ subsets.

This chain uses TRBV5-1 with TRBJ2-5; D may be TRBD2 (5 bases). The tail of the sequence fits TRBJ2-7 better, so the J call may be wrong. This TCR was recovered from a woman between 25 and 40 years old with type 1 diabetes. Source material: Tregs from blood. The CDR3 region is CASSLAPGSYEQYF. In DNA, the CDR3 is TGCGCCAGCAGCTTGGCCCCGGGGAGCTACGAGCAGTACTTC.